Reported below is one T cell receptor (beta chain). Its antigen is undetermined. Germline V gives CDR1 SGDLS, CDR2 YYNGEE. This CDR3 is 15 amino acids long. V lost 0 bases and J lost 5; bases outside the gene matches: 6. These data belong to a study of cytomegalovirus exposure and HLA in healthy donors. Study information: Out of approximately 400 genotyped donors, 81% belonged to the Caucasian-associated ancestry cluster.

The study ran its PCR with 60 Vbeta and 13 Jbeta primers. Profiling relied on immunoSEQ multiplex PCR, and the TCRdb table lists in-frame clones only, not all of them. The sample holds about 160,000 clones, approximately 82% seen once. Study-level findings and limits: Analysis performed later found over 15,000 TCR beta sequences associated with HLA alleles at 0.05 false discovery rate. A missense DCLRE1C variant was associated with V- and J-gene trimming of TCR beta chains in a later analysis, and an independent cohort replicated the association.

Material for sequencing was PBMCs. V gene TRBV9 combines with J gene TRBJ1-2, with 8 bases fitting TRBD1. This clonotype was sampled from a male donor in good health and CMV-seropositive. As DNA, the CDR3 is TGTGCCAGCAGCGTAGAGGACAGGGTCCCTTATGGCTACACCTTC. Its protein product is CASSVEDRVPYGYTF.